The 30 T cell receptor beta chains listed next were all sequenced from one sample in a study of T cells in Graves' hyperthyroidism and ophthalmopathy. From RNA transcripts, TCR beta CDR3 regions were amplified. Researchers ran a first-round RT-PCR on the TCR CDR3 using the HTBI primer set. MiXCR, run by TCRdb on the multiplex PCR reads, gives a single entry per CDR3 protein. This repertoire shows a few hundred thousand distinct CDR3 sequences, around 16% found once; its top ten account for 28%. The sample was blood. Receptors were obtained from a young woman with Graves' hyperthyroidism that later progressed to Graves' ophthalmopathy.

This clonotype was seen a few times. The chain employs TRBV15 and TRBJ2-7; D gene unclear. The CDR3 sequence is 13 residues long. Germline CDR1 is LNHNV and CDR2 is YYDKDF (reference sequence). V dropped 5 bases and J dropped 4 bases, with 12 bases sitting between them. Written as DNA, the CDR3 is TGTGCCACCAGCGTTGCAGGTCTTTACGAGCAGTACTTC. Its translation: CATSVAGLYEQYF.

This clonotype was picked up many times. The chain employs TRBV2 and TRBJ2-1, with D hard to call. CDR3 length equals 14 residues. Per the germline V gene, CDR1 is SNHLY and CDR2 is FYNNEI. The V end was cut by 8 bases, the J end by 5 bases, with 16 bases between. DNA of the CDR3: TGTGCCAGCGTAGAGCCCCCGACCCACAATGAGCAGTTCTTC. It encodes CASVEPPTHNEQFF.

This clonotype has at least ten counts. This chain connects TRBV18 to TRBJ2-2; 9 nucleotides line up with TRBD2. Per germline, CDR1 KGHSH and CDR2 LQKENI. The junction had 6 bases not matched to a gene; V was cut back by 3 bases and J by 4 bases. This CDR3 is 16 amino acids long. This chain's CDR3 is CASSPAAGGPTGELFF. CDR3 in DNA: TGTGCCAGCTCACCGGCAGCGGGAGGTCCCACCGGGGAGCTGTTTTTT.

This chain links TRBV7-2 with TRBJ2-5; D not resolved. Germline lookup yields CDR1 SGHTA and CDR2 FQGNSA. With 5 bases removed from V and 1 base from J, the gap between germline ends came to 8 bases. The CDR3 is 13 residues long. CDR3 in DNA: TGTGCCAGCAGCATTAGTATCCAAGAGACCCAGTACTTC. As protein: CASSISIQETQYF.

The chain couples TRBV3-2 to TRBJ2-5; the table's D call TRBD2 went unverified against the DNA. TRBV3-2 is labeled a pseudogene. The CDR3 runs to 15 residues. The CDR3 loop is CASSQDGTSGRDPDF. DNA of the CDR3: TGTGCCAGCAGCCAAGATGGGACTAGCGGGAGAGACCCAGACTTC.

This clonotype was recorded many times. CDR3 in DNA: TGTGCCAGCGGGGACAGGGGATCGACCTTTGGCACTGAAGCTTTCTTT. Residues: CASGDRGSTFGTEAFF. The chain couples TRBV7-8 to TRBJ1-1; TRBD1 agrees at 10 bases. V shed 8 bases and J 4 bases; nucleotides not matched to a gene: 13. CDR1 is SGHVS, CDR2 FQNEAQ, per germline. The CDR3 totals 16 residues.

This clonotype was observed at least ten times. CDR3 DNA sequence: TGTGCCAGCAGTCTTGGATCTAGCTCCGGCAATGAGCAGTTCTTC. Residues: CASSLGSSSGNEQFF. The rearrangement uses TRBV7-3 and TRBJ2-1; D perhaps matches TRBD2 (5 bases). Per germline, CDR1 SGHTA and CDR2 FQGTGA. The V gene lost 6 bases and the J gene lost 6 bases, with 18 bases spanning the gap. This CDR3 has 15 residues.

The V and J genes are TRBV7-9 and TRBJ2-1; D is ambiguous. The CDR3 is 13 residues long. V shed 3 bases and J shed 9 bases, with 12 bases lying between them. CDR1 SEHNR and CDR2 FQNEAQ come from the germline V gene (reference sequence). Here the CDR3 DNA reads TGTGCCAGCAGCTTTACCGACCTCGGTGAGCAGTTCTTC. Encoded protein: CASSFTDLGEQFF.

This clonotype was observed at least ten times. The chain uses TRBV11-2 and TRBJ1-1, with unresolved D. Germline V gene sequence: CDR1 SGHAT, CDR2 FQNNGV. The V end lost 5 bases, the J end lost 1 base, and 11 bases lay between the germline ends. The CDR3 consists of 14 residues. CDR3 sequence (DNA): TGTGCCAGCAGCCCTGTGGCGGAGAACACTGAAGCTTTCTTT. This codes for CASSPVAENTEAFF.

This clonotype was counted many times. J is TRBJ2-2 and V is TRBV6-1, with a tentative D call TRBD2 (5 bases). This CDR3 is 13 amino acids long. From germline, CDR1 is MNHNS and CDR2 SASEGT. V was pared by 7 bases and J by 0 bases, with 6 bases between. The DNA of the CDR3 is TGTGCCAGCACCGGGGCGAACACCGGGGAGCTGTTTTTT. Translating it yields CASTGANTGELFF.

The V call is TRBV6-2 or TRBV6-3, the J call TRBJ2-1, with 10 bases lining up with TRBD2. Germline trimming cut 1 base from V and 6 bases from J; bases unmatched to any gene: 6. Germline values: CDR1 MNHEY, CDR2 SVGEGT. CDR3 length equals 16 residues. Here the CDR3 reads CASSYLGLAAGNEQFF. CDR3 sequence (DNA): TGTGCCAGCAGTTACTTAGGACTAGCGGCAGGCAATGAGCAGTTCTTC.

CDR3 region: CSARKGPGTQYF. In DNA, the CDR3 is TGCAGTGCTAGAAAGGGACCGGGTACCCAGTACTTC. The V call is TRBV20-1, the J call TRBJ2-5, with D perhaps assigned TRBD1 or TRBD2 (5 bases each). This CDR3 comprises 12 residues. CDR1 and CDR2 (germline): DFQATT, SNEGSKA (reference sequence). The V gene lost 2 bases and the J gene lost 8 bases, with 12 bases spanning the gap.

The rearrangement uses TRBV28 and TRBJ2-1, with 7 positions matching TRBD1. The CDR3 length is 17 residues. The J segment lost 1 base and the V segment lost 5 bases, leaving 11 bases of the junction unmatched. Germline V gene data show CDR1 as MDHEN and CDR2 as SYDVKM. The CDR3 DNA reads TGTGCCAGCAGTCCCCTCCAGAACAGGGGTTCCTACAATGAGCAGTTCTTC. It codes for CASSPLQNRGSYNEQFF. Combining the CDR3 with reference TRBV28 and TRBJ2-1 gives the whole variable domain DVKVTQSSRYLVKRTGEKVFLECVQDMDHENMFWYRQDPGLGLRLIYFSYDVKMKEKGDIPEGYSVSREKKERFSLILESASTNQTSMYLCASSPLQNRGSYNEQFFGPGTRLTVL.

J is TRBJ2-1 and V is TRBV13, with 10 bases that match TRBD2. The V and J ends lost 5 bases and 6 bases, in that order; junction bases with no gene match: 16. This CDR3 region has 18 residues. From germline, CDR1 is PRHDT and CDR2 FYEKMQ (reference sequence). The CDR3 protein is CASSPTLGLALGGNEQFF. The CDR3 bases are TGTGCCAGCAGCCCCACGCTGGGACTAGCGTTGGGGGGCAATGAGCAGTTCTTC.

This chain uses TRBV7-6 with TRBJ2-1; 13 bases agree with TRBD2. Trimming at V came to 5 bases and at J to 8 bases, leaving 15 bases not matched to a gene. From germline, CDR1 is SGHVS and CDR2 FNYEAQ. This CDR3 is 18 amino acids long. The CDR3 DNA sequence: TGTGCCAGCAGCCGGAGGGGACTAGCGGGGAAGTGGGGGGATGAGCAGTTCTTC. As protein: CASSRRGLAGKWGDEQFF.

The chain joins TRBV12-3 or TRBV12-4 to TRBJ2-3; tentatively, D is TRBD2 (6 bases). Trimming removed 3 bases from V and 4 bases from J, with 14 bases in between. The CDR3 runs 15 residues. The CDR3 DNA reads TGTGCCAGCAGTTTGACTAGTGGAAACGCAGATACGCAGTATTTT. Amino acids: CASSLTSGNADTQYF.

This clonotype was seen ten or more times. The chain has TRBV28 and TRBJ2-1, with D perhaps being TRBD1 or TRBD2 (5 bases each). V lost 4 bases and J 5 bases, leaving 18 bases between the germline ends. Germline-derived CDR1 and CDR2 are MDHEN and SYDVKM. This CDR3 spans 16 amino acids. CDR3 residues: CASSSPGDRLNNEQFF. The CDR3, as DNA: TGTGCCAGCAGTTCCCCCGGGGACCGATTGAACAATGAGCAGTTCTTC.

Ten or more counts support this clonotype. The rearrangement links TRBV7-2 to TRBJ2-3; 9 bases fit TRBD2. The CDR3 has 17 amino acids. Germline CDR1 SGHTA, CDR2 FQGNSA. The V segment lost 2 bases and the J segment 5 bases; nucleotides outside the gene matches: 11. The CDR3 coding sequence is TGTGCCAGCAGCTTAAATCGGGCGGGAGGGCCTGGAGATACGCAGTATTTT. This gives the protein CASSLNRAGGPGDTQYF. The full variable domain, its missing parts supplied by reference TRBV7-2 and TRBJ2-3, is GAGVSQSPSNKVTEKGKDVELRCDPISGHTALYWYRQSLGQGLEFLIYFQGNSAPDKSGLPSDRFSAERTGGSVSTLTIQRTQQEDSAVYLCASSLNRAGGPGDTQYFGPGTRLTVL.

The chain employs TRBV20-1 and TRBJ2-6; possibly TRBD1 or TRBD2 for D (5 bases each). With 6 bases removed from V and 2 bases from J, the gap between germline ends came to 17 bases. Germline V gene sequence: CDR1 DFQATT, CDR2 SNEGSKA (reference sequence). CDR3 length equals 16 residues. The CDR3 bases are TGCAGTGCCCCCGCAGGTCGGGGCGCTGGGGCCAACGTCCTGACTTTC. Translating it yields CSAPAGRGAGANVLTF.

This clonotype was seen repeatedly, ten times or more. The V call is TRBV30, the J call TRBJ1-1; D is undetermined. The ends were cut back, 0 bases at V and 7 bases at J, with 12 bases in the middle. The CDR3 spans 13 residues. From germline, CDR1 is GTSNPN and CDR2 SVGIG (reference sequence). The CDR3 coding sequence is TGTGCCTGGAGTGTCTTATCGGGGAGTGAAGCTTTCTTT. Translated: CAWSVLSGSEAFF.

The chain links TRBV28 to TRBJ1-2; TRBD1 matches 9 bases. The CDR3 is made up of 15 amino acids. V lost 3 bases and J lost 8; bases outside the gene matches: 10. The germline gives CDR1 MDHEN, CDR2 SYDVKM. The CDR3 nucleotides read TGTGCCAGCAGTTTGATCACCACAGGGGGCGACGGCTACACCTTC. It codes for CASSLITTGGDGYTF.

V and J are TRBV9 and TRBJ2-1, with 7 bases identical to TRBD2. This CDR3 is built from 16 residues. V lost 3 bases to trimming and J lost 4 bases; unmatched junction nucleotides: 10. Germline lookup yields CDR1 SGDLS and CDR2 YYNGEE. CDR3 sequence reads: CASSARGGGVYNEQFF. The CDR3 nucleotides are TGTGCCAGCAGCGCGCGTGGGGGGGGGGTGTACAATGAGCAGTTCTTC.

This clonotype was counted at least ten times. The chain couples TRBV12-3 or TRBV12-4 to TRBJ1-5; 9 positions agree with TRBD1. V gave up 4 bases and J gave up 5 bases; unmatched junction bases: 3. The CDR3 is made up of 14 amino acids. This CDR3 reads CASSWGTGYQPQHF. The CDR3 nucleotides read TGTGCCAGCAGTTGGGGGACAGGGTATCAGCCCCAGCATTTT.

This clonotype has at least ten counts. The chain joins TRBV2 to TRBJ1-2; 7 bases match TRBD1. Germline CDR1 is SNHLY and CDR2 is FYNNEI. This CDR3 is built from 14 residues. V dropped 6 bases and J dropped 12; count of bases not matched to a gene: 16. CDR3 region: CASRTTGSSMGHTF. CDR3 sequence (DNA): TGTGCCAGCAGAACGACAGGGTCGTCTATGGGGCACACCTTC.

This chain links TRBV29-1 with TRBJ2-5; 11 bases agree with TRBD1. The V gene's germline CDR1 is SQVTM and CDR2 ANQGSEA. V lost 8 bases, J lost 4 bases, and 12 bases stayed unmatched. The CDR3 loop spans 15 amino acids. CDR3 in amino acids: CSSWVPGQGGETQYF. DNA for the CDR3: TGCAGCTCTTGGGTCCCGGGACAGGGGGGAGAGACCCAGTACTTC.

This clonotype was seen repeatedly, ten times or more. This chain's CDR3 is CASSSPNSYEQYF. DNA for the CDR3: TGTGCCAGCAGCTCCCCCAACTCATACGAGCAGTACTTC. The rearrangement joins TRBV7-2 to TRBJ2-7; D is undetermined. This CDR3 is 13 amino acids long. Germline assignment: CDR1 SGHTA and CDR2 FQGNSA. Trimming pared 4 bases from V and 4 bases from J, leaving 11 bases between.

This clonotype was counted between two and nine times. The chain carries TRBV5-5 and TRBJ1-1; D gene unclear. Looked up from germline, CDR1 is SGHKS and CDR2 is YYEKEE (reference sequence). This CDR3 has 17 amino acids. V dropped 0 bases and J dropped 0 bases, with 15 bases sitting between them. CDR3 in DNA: TGTGCCAGCAGCTTGGAGGGTCGCAATGGCGTGAACACTGAAGCTTTCTTT. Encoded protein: CASSLEGRNGVNTEAFF.

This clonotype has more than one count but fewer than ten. As DNA, the CDR3 is TGTGCCACCAGCAGACCAACTAGCGGAAGATCTTACAATGAGCAGTTCTTC. This gives the protein CATSRPTSGRSYNEQFF. This sequence joins TRBV15 and TRBJ2-1; 8 positions match TRBD2. Trimming took 2 bases from V and 4 from J; bases not matched to a gene: 10. The CDR3 runs to 17 residues. Looked up from germline, CDR1 is LNHNV and CDR2 is YYDKDF (reference sequence).

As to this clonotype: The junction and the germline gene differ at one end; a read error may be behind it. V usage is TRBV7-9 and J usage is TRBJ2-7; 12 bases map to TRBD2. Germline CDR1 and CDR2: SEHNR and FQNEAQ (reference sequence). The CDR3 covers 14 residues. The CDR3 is CAGSSSGRADEQYF. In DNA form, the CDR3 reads TGTGCCGGCAGCTCTAGCGGGAGGGCCGACGAGCAGTACTTC.

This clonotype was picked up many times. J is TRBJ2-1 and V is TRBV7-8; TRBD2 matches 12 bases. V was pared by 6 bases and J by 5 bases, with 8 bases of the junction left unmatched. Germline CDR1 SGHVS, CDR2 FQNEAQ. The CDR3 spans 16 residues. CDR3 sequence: CASRGTSGRHNNEQFF. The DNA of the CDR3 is TGTGCCAGCAGGGGGACTAGCGGGCGACACAACAATGAGCAGTTCTTC.